The next 31 T cell receptor beta chains were all read from a single sample in a study of cytomegalovirus exposure and HLA in healthy donors. The PCR employed 60 Vbeta primers together with 13 Jbeta primers. The table came from immunoSEQ multiplex PCR; TCRdb's copy has only in-frame clones and leaves some out. The data contain approximately 100,000 clones, approximately 79% of them singletons. Sequenced sample: PBMCs. The receptors were sampled from a woman aged 40 to 55 in good health and CMV-seronegative.

Only a few counts were recorded for this clone. This sequence joins TRBV6-1 and TRBJ1-1, with D maybe TRBD1 (5 bases). Trimming took 3 bases from V and 1 from J, leaving 9 bases between them. This CDR3 spans 14 amino acids. Germline lookup yields CDR1 MNHNS and CDR2 SASEGT. The CDR3 DNA reads TGTGCCAGCAGTGACCTTAGGGGGAACACTGAAGCTTTCTTT. Protein: CASSDLRGNTEAFF.

The chain employs TRBV27 and TRBJ2-3; 10 nucleotides line up with TRBD1. The ends lost 8 bases at V and 3 bases at J; junction bases unmatched: 20. Germline V gene lookup returns CDR1 MNHEY and CDR2 SMNVEV (reference sequence). There are 19 residues in the CDR3. The CDR3 loop is CASFDLGQGIQFSTDTQYF. The CDR3, as DNA: TGTGCCAGCTTCGACCTGGGACAGGGGATCCAATTTTCGACAGATACGCAGTATTTT.

This clone has a single count. CDR3 region: CASSVAAGQGAAGANVLTF. In DNA, the CDR3 is TGTGCCAGCAGCGTAGCCGCGGGACAGGGGGCTGCTGGGGCCAACGTCCTGACTTTC. V gene TRBV9 combines with J gene TRBJ2-6; 12 bases agree with TRBD1. Germline values: CDR1 SGDLS, CDR2 YYNGEE. After removal of 0 bases from V and 2 bases from J, the junction contained 6 bases not matched to a gene. The CDR3 length is 19 residues. Drawing the rest from reference TRBV9 and TRBJ2-6, the complete variable domain is DSGVTQTPKHLITATGQRVTLRCSPRSGDLSVYWYQQSLDQGLQFLIQYYNGEERAKGNILERFSAQQFPDLHSELNLSSLELGDSALYFCASSVAAGQGAAGANVLTFGAGSRLTVL.

The rearrangement links TRBV30 to TRBJ1-3, with D possibly matching TRBD1 (6 bases). This CDR3 region has 14 residues. Trimming cost V 2 bases and J 2 bases, with 10 bases left between them. Germline V gives CDR1 GTSNPN, CDR2 SVGIG (reference sequence). CDR3 residues: CAWSSDSAGNTIYF. CDR3 nucleotide sequence: TGTGCCTGGAGTTCGGACAGCGCTGGAAACACCATATATTTT.

V usage is TRBV28 and J usage is TRBJ2-7, with 8 bases lining up with TRBD2. The CDR3 contains 17 residues. After removal of 5 bases from V and 1 base from J, the junction contained 13 bases not matched to a gene. Germline assignment: CDR1 MDHEN and CDR2 SYDVKM. CDR3 nucleotide sequence: TGTGCCAGCAGTACCCCCCTCCAGCGGGGGCTTTCCTACGAGCAGTACTTC. Residues: CASSTPLQRGLSYEQYF.

This chain connects TRBV23-1 to TRBJ2-2, with 7 bases matching TRBD1. TRBV23-1 belongs to the ORF category, with a function that is uncertain. This CDR3 comprises 18 residues. V shed 4 bases, J shed 0 bases, and the junction held 11 bases outside the gene matches. The CDR3: CASSLRQGNYANTGELFF. CDR3 nucleotides: TGCGCCAGCAGTCTACGACAGGGTAATTACGCGAACACCGGGGAGCTGTTTTTT.

The chain links TRBV11-3 to TRBJ2-3; 8 nucleotides line up with TRBD2. The germline V gene has CDR1 SGHNT and CDR2 YENEEA. The CDR3 runs 15 residues. V shed 3 bases and J 0 bases; nucleotides not matched to a gene: 2. CDR3 amino acids: CASSFSSGSTDTQYF. In DNA, the CDR3 is TGTGCCAGCAGCTTTTCTAGCGGGAGCACAGATACGCAGTATTTT.

The rearrangement uses TRBV9 and TRBJ1-3; 7 positions match TRBD1. Germline V CDR1 and CDR2: SGDLS, YYNGEE. V lost 2 bases to trimming and J lost 2 bases; unmatched junction nucleotides: 1. The CDR3 has 14 amino acids. The CDR3 loop is CASSVTGAGNTIYF. In DNA form, the CDR3 reads TGTGCCAGCAGCGTTACAGGGGCTGGAAACACCATATATTTT.

This clone was recorded a few times. The chain carries TRBV28 and TRBJ1-4, with 9 bases matching TRBD1. V lost 3 bases and J lost 0; bases outside the gene matches: 20. Germline-derived CDR1 and CDR2 are MDHEN and SYDVKM. The CDR3 covers 22 residues. The CDR3 region has the DNA TGTGCCAGCAGTTTCCACCCTGGGACAGGGAAAATTGGACAGTCAACTAATGAAAAACTGTTTTTT. It is translated as CASSFHPGTGKIGQSTNEKLFF.

V is TRBV7-2 and J is TRBJ1-1; possibly TRBD1 for D (5 bases). CDR1 and CDR2 from the germline V gene are SGHTA and FQGNSA. CDR3 size: 13 residues. Trimming shortened V by 2 bases and J by 5 bases, and 9 bases separated the two germline ends. Here the CDR3 reads CASSLRTGTEAFF. The CDR3 DNA reads TGTGCCAGCAGCTTACGAACAGGAACTGAAGCTTTCTTT.

In its sample, this clone was seen once. This chain joins TRBV5-5 and TRBJ2-3, with 7 nucleotides matching TRBD1. This CDR3 contains 14 residues. Looked up from germline, CDR1 is SGHKS and CDR2 is YYEKEE (reference sequence). V lost 4 bases to trimming and J lost 3 bases; unmatched junction nucleotides: 5. The CDR3 reads CASSQTGRTDTQYF. The CDR3 nucleotides are TGTGCCAGCAGCCAGACAGGGAGAACAGATACGCAGTATTTT.

The gene calls are TRBV7-2 and TRBJ1-3; no firm D call. The V end was cut by 1 base, the J end by 0 bases, with 4 bases between. Germline CDR1 is SGHTA and CDR2 is FQGNSA. The CDR3 spans 14 residues. The DNA of the CDR3 is TGTGCCAGCAGCTTAGTCAGCTCTGGAAACACCATATATTTT. Protein: CASSLVSSGNTIYF.

The rearrangement joins TRBV7-2 to TRBJ2-7, with D tentatively TRBD1 (6 bases). Germline V gene lookup returns CDR1 SGHTA and CDR2 FQGNSA. Between the trimmed V and J ends, which lost 2 bases and 3 bases, there was a span of 11 bases. CDR3 length: 14 residues. The CDR3 DNA is TGTGCCAGCAGCTTAAGGGACATTAACTACGAGCAGTACTTC. Protein product: CASSLRDINYEQYF.

This sequence joins TRBV7-6 and TRBJ1-1; a possible D gene is TRBD1 (6 bases). Trimming left V 5 bases short and J 6 bases short, with 19 bases between. CDR3 size: 15 residues. Germline CDR1 is SGHVS and CDR2 is FNYEAQ. CDR3 nucleotides: TGTGCCAGCAGCCCAACACAGGGTTTTAATTCTGAAGCTTTCTTT. It codes for CASSPTQGFNSEAFF.

In this sample, this clone turned up once. The CDR3 reads CASSPQGSTYGYTF. CDR3 nucleotide sequence: TGTGCCAGTAGTCCCCAGGGGAGTACCTATGGCTACACCTTC. This chain links TRBV19 with TRBJ1-2; weak D call: TRBD1 (6 bases). Trimming removed 5 bases at V and 4 bases at J, with 14 bases between. CDR3 length equals 14 residues. Germline V gives CDR1 LNHDA, CDR2 SQIVND (reference sequence).

J is TRBJ2-2 and V is TRBV7-2; 8 bases line up with TRBD1. V shed 5 bases, J shed 7 bases, and the junction held 3 bases outside the gene matches. Germline V gene sequence: CDR1 SGHTA, CDR2 FQGNSA. The CDR3 totals 13 residues. In nucleotides, the CDR3 is TGTGCCAGCAGCCGGACAGGGTACGGGGAGCTGTTTTTT. Translated: CASSRTGYGELFF.

The V and J genes are TRBV27 and TRBJ1-5; possible D gene TRBD1, 6 bases. The CDR3 is made up of 17 amino acids. Germline V lookup: CDR1 MNHEY, CDR2 SMNVEV (reference sequence). V gave up 1 base and J gave up 5 bases, with 18 bases separating them. CDR3 DNA: TGTGCCAGCAGTTTATTTGGGGGCGGTACGAGAGATCAGCCCCAGCATTTT. It encodes CASSLFGGGTRDQPQHF.

The genes are TRBV28 and TRBJ2-1, with 7 bases fitting TRBD2. Looked up from germline, CDR1 is MDHEN and CDR2 is SYDVKM. CDR3 length: 15 residues. J was trimmed by 1 base and V by 8 bases; bases with no gene match: 8. CDR3 amino acids: CASGGVRPSYNEQFF. In nucleotides, the CDR3 is TGTGCCAGCGGGGGGGTACGGCCTTCCTACAATGAGCAGTTCTTC.

This sequence joins TRBV27 and TRBJ2-7; 10 bases fit TRBD1. Germline V CDR1 and CDR2: MNHEY, SMNVEV (reference sequence). The CDR3 is 15 residues long. The J segment lost 2 bases and the V segment lost 5 bases, leaving 6 bases of the junction unmatched. CDR3 DNA: TGTGCCAGCAGTCCAGGGACAGGGGCCACCTACGAGCAGTACTTC. The encoded protein is CASSPGTGATYEQYF.

DNA of the CDR3: TGTGCCAGCAGCCACCGACAGGGCTCCTACGAGCAGTACTTC. It yields the protein CASSHRQGSYEQYF. The chain has TRBV27 and TRBJ2-7; 7 bases agree with TRBD1. V lost 6 bases and J lost 0; bases outside the gene matches: 5. Germline loops: CDR1 MNHEY, CDR2 SMNVEV (reference sequence). This CDR3 contains 14 residues.

The gene calls are TRBV19 and TRBJ2-3; 9 bases are a match to TRBD1. This CDR3 has 18 residues. Germline values: CDR1 LNHDA, CDR2 SQIVND (reference sequence). V lost 5 bases and J lost 0; bases outside the gene matches: 12. As DNA, the CDR3 is TGTGCCAGTAGTCGGACCGGGACAGGGACTTCCAGCACAGATACGCAGTATTTT. Protein: CASSRTGTGTSSTDTQYF.

The V and J genes are TRBV27 and TRBJ2-5; TRBD2 aligns across 10 bases. The last part of the DNA fits TRBJ2-7 better; the J call may be wrong. This CDR3 region has 14 residues. Germline assignment: CDR1 MNHEY and CDR2 SMNVEV (reference sequence). The CDR3 DNA reads as TGTGCCAGCAGTTCTGAGCGGGGGGGCTACGAGCAGTACTTC. As protein: CASSSERGGYEQYF.

A word on this clone: An end of the junction does not agree with germline; a read error may underlie this. The chain couples TRBV7-2 to TRBJ2-7, with a possible D match to TRBD2 (6 bases). Germline CDR1 SGHTA, CDR2 FQGNSA. The CDR3 spans 13 residues. The CDR3 DNA reads as TGTGCCAGCAGCTTAGGAGGTTTCGGGGAGGAGGACTTC. Its protein is CASSLGGFGEEDF. The complete variable domain, with remaining parts taken from reference TRBV7-2 and TRBJ2-7, reads GAGVSQSPSNKVTEKGKDVELRCDPISGHTALYWYRQSLGQGLEFLIYFQGNSAPDKSGLPSDRFSAERTGGSVSTLTIQRTQQEDSAVYLCASSLGGFGEEDFGPGTRLTVT.

V and J are TRBV4-1 and TRBJ1-5, with D unclear. This CDR3 has 14 amino acids. CDR1 is MGHRA, CDR2 YSYEKL, per germline. The germline V and J ends were trimmed by 4 bases and 0 bases, with 7 bases remaining between them. The chain's CDR3 is CASSPRNSNQPQHF. CDR3 DNA sequence: TGCGCCAGCAGCCCTAGAAATAGCAATCAGCCCCAGCATTTT.

This chain links TRBV28 with TRBJ1-5; 8 bases match TRBD1. Germline V CDR1 and CDR2: MDHEN, SYDVKM. Trimming at V came to 6 bases and at J to 4 bases, leaving 11 bases not matched to a gene. CDR3 length: 16 residues. The CDR3, as DNA: TGTGCCAGCAGAACACCGGACAGGGTAATTAATCAGCCCCAGCATTTT. Protein product: CASRTPDRVINQPQHF.

The genes are TRBV19 and TRBJ1-1, with D hard to call. CDR1 and CDR2 (germline): LNHDA, SQIVND (reference sequence). The CDR3 has 13 amino acids. V dropped 6 bases and J dropped 6 bases, with 14 bases sitting between them. The DNA of the CDR3 is TGTGCCAGTAGGGACCTCAGCGGACCTGAAGCTTTCTTT. This sequence encodes CASRDLSGPEAFF.

The chain carries TRBV6-6 and TRBJ2-5; maybe TRBD2 (6 bases). Germline CDR1 is MNHNY and CDR2 is SVGAGI (reference sequence). There are 14 residues in the CDR3. Trimming left V 2 bases short and J 2 bases short, with 9 bases between. The CDR3 loop is CASSYGGGQETQYF. The CDR3 DNA reads TGTGCCAGCAGTTACGGGGGAGGACAAGAGACCCAGTACTTC.

The rearrangement joins TRBV7-8 to TRBJ2-3; TRBD1 agrees at 11 bases. Germline-derived CDR1 and CDR2 are SGHVS and FQNEAQ. V was pared by 2 bases and J by 7 bases, with 5 bases of the junction left unmatched. The CDR3 loop spans 15 amino acids. The CDR3 loop is CASSLTGQGAHTQYF. DNA of the CDR3: TGTGCCAGCAGCTTAACCGGACAGGGGGCGCATACGCAGTATTTT.

The V and J genes are TRBV6-6 and TRBJ2-7, with 10 bases identical to TRBD2. The CDR3 runs 13 residues. The germline V gene has CDR1 MNHNY and CDR2 SVGAGI (reference sequence). V was pared by 8 bases and J by 4 bases, with 5 bases of the junction left unmatched. The DNA for the CDR3 is TGTGCCAGCGGTCCTAGCGGGAGTTACGAGCAGTACTTC. Translated, it gives CASGPSGSYEQYF.

The rearrangement uses TRBV4-3 and TRBJ1-1; D gene unclear. The CDR3 has 15 residues. V lost 1 base and J 0 bases, leaving 9 bases between the germline ends. CDR1 LGHNA and CDR2 YSLEER come from the germline V gene. The CDR3 protein is CASSQGFGVNTEAFF. CDR3 sequence (DNA): TGCGCCAGCAGCCAAGGATTCGGGGTGAACACTGAAGCTTTCTTT.

This clone was recorded once. The chain has TRBV11-2 and TRBJ2-2, with TRBD1 as a possible D gene (5 bases). Trimming removed 6 bases from V and 0 bases from J, with 11 bases in between. CDR3 length equals 15 residues. The germline CDR1 and CDR2 sequences are SGHAT and FQNNGV. CDR3: CASRQDIANTGELFF. The DNA for the CDR3 is TGTGCCAGCAGACAGGATATCGCGAACACCGGGGAGCTGTTTTTT.